This T cell receptor beta chain was observed in a study of T cell responses to AZD1222 COVID-19 vaccine. Notes on the study in general: Donors, mostly white British, included more females; clonal diversity was possibly underestimated. None of the repertoires were sampled until the peak T cell response had passed.

The repertoire was sequenced with immunoSEQ multiplex PCR; TCRdb's copy has only in-frame clones and lacks some. The data contain fewer than 200,000 clones, approximately 88% of them singletons. In the case of this clone: Its antigen is as yet unknown.

CDR3 length: 15 amino acids. Trimming stripped 1 base from V and 0 bases from J, with 8 bases between. The germline CDR1 and CDR2 sequences are SGHKS and YYEKEE (reference sequence). The chain recombines TRBV5-5 with TRBJ2-1, with D maybe TRBD2 (5 bases). Sequencing used peripheral blood, obtained on day 0 of AZD1222 vaccination. This TCR was sampled from an adult in good health. The CDR3 is CASSLSGSSYNEQFF. The CDR3 coding sequence is TGTGCCAGCAGCTTGAGCGGAAGCTCCTACAATGAGCAGTTCTTC.